These 31 T cell receptor beta chains share one sample of origin, sequenced in a study of shared clonotypes between healthy human individuals. Using immunoSEQ multiplex PCR, the repertoire was profiled, and TCRdb retains in-frame clones only, with some absent. The sample shows more than 2 million clones, almost 96% of them seen only once. Sequencing used naive CD4+ T cells sorted from blood. Subset meaning: CD45RA+ positively selected. These receptors originate from a man younger than 30 in good health.

V usage is TRBV30 and J usage is TRBJ2-3; 9 bases align to TRBD2. CDR3 length: 17 amino acids. The V segment lost 5 bases and the J segment 5 bases; nucleotides outside the gene matches: 17. Germline V gives CDR1 GTSNPN, CDR2 SVGIG (reference sequence). Here the CDR3 reads CAWSPQLVAGDGDTQYF. The CDR3 DNA follows: TGTGCCTGGTCCCCCCAGTTGGTAGCGGGAGACGGAGATACGCAGTATTTT.

The rearrangement links TRBV29-1 to TRBJ2-5; D remains unclear. Trimming took 4 bases from V and 4 from J, leaving 7 bases between them. Germline V gives CDR1 SQVTM, CDR2 ANQGSEA. The CDR3 runs to 11 residues. The CDR3 sequence: CSVVPPETQYF. The CDR3 DNA is TGCAGCGTTGTTCCCCCAGAGACCCAGTACTTC.

The DNA for the CDR3 is TGTGCCAGCAGCTTAGCCAGGGGGATGTCCGGGGAGCTGTTTTTT. Its protein is CASSLARGMSGELFF. The chain couples TRBV7-2 to TRBJ2-2; 7 nucleotides agree with TRBD1. The CDR3 length is 15 residues. Germline CDR1 is SGHTA and CDR2 is FQGNSA. V shed 0 bases, J shed 6 bases, and the junction held 4 bases outside the gene matches. The variable domain in full, completed from reference TRBV7-2 and TRBJ2-2, reads GAGVSQSPSNKVTEKGKDVELRCDPISGHTALYWYRQSLGQGLEFLIYFQGNSAPDKSGLPSDRFSAERTGGSVSTLTIQRTQQEDSAVYLCASSLARGMSGELFFGEGSRLTVL.

The chain has TRBV30 and TRBJ2-5, with 10 nucleotides matching TRBD1. After removal of 5 bases from V and 7 bases from J, the junction contained 7 bases not matched to a gene. This CDR3 comprises 13 residues. Germline CDR1 is GTSNPN and CDR2 is SVGIG (reference sequence). CDR3 nucleotide sequence: TGTGCCTGGCGGACAGGGGGTGACGGGACCCAGTACTTC. Amino acid sequence: CAWRTGGDGTQYF. The full variable domain, its missing parts supplied by reference TRBV30 and TRBJ2-5, is SQTIHQWPATLVQPVGSPLSLECTVEGTSNPNLYWYRQAAGRGLQLLFYSVGIGQISSEVPQNLSASRPQDRQFILSSKKLLLSDSGFYLCAWRTGGDGTQYFGPGTRLLVL.

This chain uses TRBV7-9 with TRBJ1-4; 7 bases align to TRBD1. This CDR3 comprises 16 residues. With 5 bases clipped from V and 3 bases from J, the junction kept 9 bases outside the gene matches. The germline gives CDR1 SEHNR, CDR2 FQNEAQ (reference sequence). CDR3 sequence (DNA): TGTGCCAGCAGCGATCGACAGGGCGACGCTAATGAAAAACTGTTTTTT. Protein product: CASSDRQGDANEKLFF.

On this clone: Other DNA variants within this sample encode the same CDR3. J is TRBJ2-5 and V is TRBV6-1, with a possible D match to TRBD1 (6 bases). V shed 4 bases and J shed 2 bases, with 8 bases lying between them. Per the germline V gene, CDR1 is MNHNS and CDR2 is SASEGT. The CDR3 sequence is 13 residues long. CDR3: CASSGQVQETQYF. In nucleotides, the CDR3 is TGTGCCAGCAGTGGACAGGTTCAAGAGACCCAGTACTTC.

The V and J genes are TRBV6-1 and TRBJ1-5, with D uncertain. Germline V gene sequence: CDR1 MNHNS, CDR2 SASEGT. This CDR3 has 14 residues. Trimming removed 8 bases at V and 3 bases at J, with 14 bases between. The CDR3 region has the DNA TGTGCCAGCGTCGGCGGCAGCTACAATCAGCCCCAGCATTTT. It encodes CASVGGSYNQPQHF.

This rearrangement joins TRBV7-9 to TRBJ2-7; D perhaps matches TRBD2 (5 bases). This CDR3 comprises 14 residues. Germline V gene sequence: CDR1 SEHNR, CDR2 FQNEAQ (reference sequence). With 2 bases removed from V and 4 bases from J, the gap between germline ends came to 12 bases. CDR3 DNA sequence: TGTGCCAGCAGCTTATTGGGAGTAAAATACGAGCAGTACTTC. Protein: CASSLLGVKYEQYF.

The chain couples TRBV5-5 to TRBJ1-2; 9 bases fit TRBD1. The germline CDR1 and CDR2 sequences are SGHKS and YYEKEE (reference sequence). The CDR3 extends over 15 amino acids. V shed 4 bases, J shed 5 bases, and the junction held 9 bases outside the gene matches. The CDR3 nucleotides are TGTGCCAGCAGCGCGTTTTTGGGACAGGGATATGGCTACACCTTC. Translation gives CASSAFLGQGYGYTF. Complete variable domain (other parts from reference TRBV5-5 and TRBJ1-2): DAGVTQSPTHLIKTRGQQVTLRCSPISGHKSVSWYQQVLGQGPQFIFQYYEKEERGRGNFPDRFSARQFPNYSSELNVNALLLGDSALYLCASSAFLGQGYGYTFGSGTRLTVV.

The genes are TRBV5-1 and TRBJ1-3; tentatively, D is TRBD1 (6 bases). In germline, CDR1 is SGHRS, CDR2 YFSETQ. The CDR3 consists of 14 residues. Deletions cut 4 bases from V and 4 bases from J, with 12 bases between. The CDR3 reads CASSQQGVGNTIYF. The CDR3 DNA reads as TGCGCCAGCAGCCAACAGGGTGTGGGAAACACCATATATTTT.

As concerns this clone: Other DNA sequences from this sample encode an identical CDR3 as well. The gene calls are TRBV5-1 and TRBJ2-5; D is unresolved. Trimming removed 0 bases from V and 2 bases from J, with 8 bases in between. This CDR3 spans 14 amino acids. CDR1 is SGHRS and CDR2 is YFSETQ in the germline V gene. CDR3: CASSLAGIQETQYF. CDR3 coding DNA: TGCGCCAGCAGCTTGGCAGGAATTCAAGAGACCCAGTACTTC.

The V call is TRBV10-3, the J call TRBJ1-5; D is unclear. This CDR3 is built from 14 residues. The germline CDR1 and CDR2 sequences are ENHRY and SYGVKD. V shed 10 bases and J shed 7 bases, with 20 bases lying between them. CDR3 nucleotide sequence: TGTGCCACCGACCCGGAGGGAAGAGGGCAGCCCCAGCATTTT. Protein product: CATDPEGRGQPQHF.

About this clone itself: Additional DNA sequences in this sample encode the identical CDR3. This chain uses TRBV5-1 with TRBJ2-7; D is uncertain. V lost 0 bases and J 3 bases, leaving 10 bases between the germline ends. The germline V gene has CDR1 SGHRS and CDR2 YFSETQ. The CDR3 runs to 14 residues. The CDR3 nucleotides are TGCGCCAGCAGCTTGGGGACCGACGTCTACGAGCAGTACTTC. It specifies CASSLGTDVYEQYF.

This sequence joins TRBV6-1 and TRBJ2-3, with D uncertain. The germline V gene has CDR1 MNHNS and CDR2 SASEGT. The V gene lost 5 bases and the J gene lost 4 bases, with 4 bases spanning the gap. The CDR3 extends over 11 amino acids. The CDR3 sequence: CASSNSDTQYF. The CDR3 coding sequence is TGTGCCAGCAGTAACTCAGATACGCAGTATTTT.

The rearrangement links TRBV29-1 to TRBJ2-3; D tentatively fits TRBD1 or TRBD2 (5 bases each). Trimming shortened V by 7 bases and J by 4 bases, and 18 bases separated the two germline ends. This CDR3 comprises 14 residues. Germline-derived CDR1 and CDR2 are SQVTM and ANQGSEA. The CDR3: CSGRRAGAADTQYF. The CDR3 coding sequence is TGCAGCGGACGCCGGGCCGGGGCCGCAGATACGCAGTATTTT.

The chain employs TRBV10-3 and TRBJ2-2; 9 nucleotides agree with TRBD1. The V gene's germline CDR1 is ENHRY and CDR2 SYGVKD. V shed 7 bases, J shed 4 bases, and the junction held 7 bases outside the gene matches. The CDR3 extends over 15 amino acids. CDR3 nucleotide sequence: TGTGCCATCACCCGGACAGGGGCGAGCACCGGGGAGCTGTTTTTT. The encoded protein is CAITRTGASTGELFF.

This sequence joins TRBV4-2 and TRBJ2-3; TRBD1 aligns across 8 bases. J was trimmed by 1 base and V by 4 bases; bases with no gene match: 4. Germline V CDR1 and CDR2: LGHNA, YNFKEQ. The CDR3 sequence is 15 residues long. The CDR3 is CASSLDRGGTDTQYF. The CDR3 coding sequence is TGTGCCAGCAGCCTTGACAGGGGCGGCACAGATACGCAGTATTTT.

The gene calls are TRBV11-2 and TRBJ2-1; no clear D. The CDR3 covers 12 residues. Looked up from germline, CDR1 is SGHAT and CDR2 is FQNNGV. Trimming removed 1 base from V and 12 bases from J, with 10 bases in between. In nucleotides, the CDR3 is TGTGCCAGCAGCTTAGGCCTAGGCGGGCAGTTCTTC. Translation gives CASSLGLGGQFF.

The rearrangement joins TRBV12-2 to TRBJ2-7. TRBV12-2 is reported as a pseudogene. This CDR3 is built from 13 residues. The CDR3 sequence is CASRPPLGSEQYF. The CDR3, as DNA: TGTGCAAGTCGCCCACCTCTGGGTTCCGAGCAGTACTTC.

The chain employs TRBV6-6 and TRBJ1-6, with D possibly TRBD1 on 5 matching bases. V shed 4 bases and J shed 6 bases, with 13 bases lying between them. The CDR3 length is 15 residues. Germline V CDR1 and CDR2: MNHNY, SVGAGI (reference sequence). The CDR3 DNA follows: TGTGCCAGCAGTTTAATATCAGGGTTTAATTCACCCCTCCACTTT. This encodes CASSLISGFNSPLHF.

The chain has TRBV6-5 and TRBJ2-2, with D unclear. Germline CDR1 MNHEY, CDR2 SVGAGI. V lost 6 bases and J lost 5, with 10 bases in between. The CDR3 has 13 residues. CDR3 nucleotide sequence: TGTGCCAGCAGGTCGGCTAATACCGGGGAGCTGTTTTTT. Its protein is CASRSANTGELFF.

This chain joins TRBV5-1 and TRBJ2-5, with TRBD1 matching 7 bases. In germline, CDR1 is SGHRS, CDR2 YFSETQ. V gave up 4 bases and J gave up 1 base; unmatched junction bases: 4. The CDR3 totals 14 residues. In nucleotides, the CDR3 is TGCGCCAGCAGCACGGACAGGAGCCAAGAGACCCAGTACTTC. Its translation is CASSTDRSQETQYF.

Of note for this clone: The sample has other DNA sequences that encode this CDR3 too. CDR3 in DNA: TGCGCCAGCAGCTTGGTGGGAGGTGGAGAGACCCAGTACTTC. Its protein is CASSLVGGGETQYF. The chain recombines TRBV5-1 with TRBJ2-5, with D tentatively TRBD2 (6 bases). The CDR3 runs to 14 residues. Germline V gene sequence: CDR1 SGHRS, CDR2 YFSETQ. V was pared by 0 bases and J by 4 bases, with 10 bases between.

Comments on this clone: A read error may account for a junction end that differs from germline. The chain combines TRBV7-7 with TRBJ2-5; 10 nucleotides agree with TRBD2. CDR3 size: 16 residues. CDR1 and CDR2 (germline): SSHAT, FNYEAQ (reference sequence). The CDR3 nucleotides are TGTGCTAGCAGCTTTACTAGCGGGGCTTGGGGAGGGACCCAGTACTTC. It specifies CASSFTSGAWGGTQYF.

The J gene is TRBJ2-7, the V gene TRBV7-9, with D uncertain. This CDR3 is 13 amino acids long. With 0 bases removed from V and 4 bases from J, the gap between germline ends came to 7 bases. Germline V gene lookup returns CDR1 SEHNR and CDR2 FQNEAQ (reference sequence). The CDR3 DNA follows: TGTGCCAGCAGCTTAGCGCCCGTTTACGAGCAGTACTTC. It is translated as CASSLAPVYEQYF.

A single count supports this clone. This rearrangement joins TRBV2 to TRBJ2-3, with 12 bases lining up with TRBD2. The CDR3 length is 15 residues. V lost 5 bases to trimming and J lost 4 bases; unmatched junction nucleotides: 4. The germline V gene encodes CDR1 SNHLY and CDR2 FYNNEI. CDR3 in amino acids: CASSMTSGGSDTQYF. The CDR3 DNA is TGTGCCAGCAGTATGACTAGCGGGGGTTCAGATACGCAGTATTTT.

The genes are TRBV5-1 and TRBJ2-7; D unclear. V shed 3 bases and J shed 6 bases, with 25 bases lying between them. The length of the CDR3 is 17 residues. Germline-derived CDR1 and CDR2 are SGHRS and YFSETQ. In DNA, the CDR3 is TGCGCCAGCAGCTCCTCCTCATCCCCGGGTTGGCCTGGCGAGCAGTACTTC. It translates to CASSSSSSPGWPGEQYF.

The chain recombines TRBV19 with TRBJ1-5; 8 nucleotides line up with TRBD1. Per germline, CDR1 LNHDA and CDR2 SQIVND (reference sequence). The trim removed 5 bases at V and 5 bases at J, leaving 11 bases unmatched. The CDR3 covers 16 residues. The CDR3 loop is CASSAAQGVIHQPQHF. CDR3 DNA sequence: TGTGCCAGTAGTGCGGCACAGGGGGTCATTCATCAGCCCCAGCATTTT.

Turning to this clone: Other DNA sequences in this sample translate to the same CDR3. This chain links TRBV5-1 with TRBJ2-1; 7 bases are a match to TRBD2. V was pared by 3 bases and J by 0 bases, with 3 bases of the junction left unmatched. The CDR3 has 15 residues. Germline assignment: CDR1 SGHRS and CDR2 YFSETQ. CDR3 nucleotides: TGCGCCAGCAGCTCTACGGGGGGCTCCTACAATGAGCAGTTCTTC. This encodes CASSSTGGSYNEQFF.

The CDR3 loop reads CASSPGILGTDTQYF. In DNA, the CDR3 is TGTGCCAGCAGTCCGGGAATTCTCGGCACAGATACGCAGTATTTT. The V gene is TRBV6-4, the J gene TRBJ2-3, with D possibly TRBD2 on 5 matching bases. V lost 5 bases and J lost 1, with 13 bases in between. Germline CDR1 and CDR2: MRHNA and SNTAGT. This CDR3 contains 15 residues.

In DNA, the CDR3 is TGTGCCAGCAGCGCCTCTCTAGCGGGGGCTACCTACAATGAGCAGTTCTTC. It encodes CASSASLAGATYNEQFF. The chain employs TRBV9 and TRBJ2-1; 10 nucleotides agree with TRBD2. V dropped 3 bases and J dropped 2; count of bases not matched to a gene: 8. Germline assignment: CDR1 SGDLS and CDR2 YYNGEE. This CDR3 is 17 amino acids long.